Below, 18 T cell receptor beta chains from the same sample are listed, as sequenced in a study of quantifying T cell responses using KT2 cells. In the study overall: TCR alpha and beta constant-region primers primed reverse transcription of RNA.

An oligo carrying a UMI was ligated to the cDNA 3' end. The first PCR ran roughly 4 cycles with an equimolar RC1.1 and RC1.2 beta primer mix. TCRdb analysed the UMI-ligation and nested PCR reads with MiXCR anew, one entry per CDR3 protein. This table has about 53,000 distinct CDR3 sequences, 9% to 15% appearing once. The sample was PBMCs spiked with cells of the T cell clone KT2. The receptors stem from a human donor.

J is TRBJ1-2 and V is TRBV5-4, with 9 bases identical to TRBD1. CDR3 length equals 14 residues. In germline, CDR1 is SGHNT, CDR2 YYREEE (reference sequence). V shed 5 bases, J shed 6 bases, and the junction held 8 bases outside the gene matches. The CDR3 protein is CASSTQGAFNGYTF. The CDR3 coding sequence is TGTGCCAGCAGTACACAGGGGGCGTTCAATGGCTACACCTTC.

The V and J genes are TRBV5-1 and TRBJ2-5, with a tentative D call TRBD1 (6 bases). This CDR3 has 14 amino acids. V was shortened by 7 bases and J by 3 bases, with 16 bases between the two germline ends. Germline V gene lookup returns CDR1 SGHRS and CDR2 YFSETQ. DNA of the CDR3: TGCGCCAGCCTTTTAGGGGACACAGAAGAGACCCAGTACTTC. Translated: CASLLGDTEETQYF. The full variable domain, completed using reference TRBV5-1 and TRBJ2-5, is KAGVTQTPRYLIKTRGQQVTLSCSPISGHRSVSWYQQTPGQGLQFLFEYFSETQRNKGNFPGRFSGRQFSNSRSEMNVSTLELGDSALYLCASLLGDTEETQYFGPGTRLLVL.

This clonotype occurred a few times. This chain connects TRBV6-1 to TRBJ1-4, with 9 nucleotides matching TRBD1. V dropped 2 bases and J dropped 3; count of bases not matched to a gene: 4. The CDR3 is 16 amino acids. CDR1 MNHNS and CDR2 SASEGT come from the germline V gene. DNA of the CDR3: TGTGCCAGCAGTGAACTGGGACAGGGCTCTAATGAAAAACTGTTTTTT. The encoded protein is CASSELGQGSNEKLFF.

This clonotype counts as medium-sized. This chain joins TRBV20-1 and TRBJ2-7; D not certain. Per the germline V gene, CDR1 is DFQATT and CDR2 is SNEGSKA (reference sequence). Trimming took 5 bases from V and 1 from J, leaving 9 bases between them. CDR3 length equals 12 residues. CDR3 region: CSAEGPSYEQYF. CDR3 sequence (DNA): TGCAGTGCTGAAGGCCCTTCCTACGAGCAGTACTTC.

This clonotype was recorded at least ten times. The chain combines TRBV5-1 with TRBJ2-5; D is ambiguous. Trimming stripped 4 bases from V and 2 bases from J, with 12 bases between. The CDR3 runs 14 residues. Per the germline V gene, CDR1 is SGHRS and CDR2 is YFSETQ. CDR3 in DNA: TGCGCCAGCAGCCCCCCCGACCTACAAGAGACCCAGTACTTC. It codes for CASSPPDLQETQYF.

The chain has TRBV20-1 and TRBJ1-1, with 10 bases lining up with TRBD1. Losses at the gene ends were 5 bases for V and 7 bases for J; bases not matched to a gene: 10. The CDR3 extends over 14 amino acids. Germline V gene data show CDR1 as DFQATT and CDR2 as SNEGSKA (reference sequence). The CDR3 DNA follows: TGCAGTGCTTCTCGCCCGGGACAGGGGTTTGAAGCTTTCTTT. It encodes CSASRPGQGFEAFF.

As regards this clonotype: A much larger clone is a single base away; this may be a read error. The rearrangement joins TRBV11-3 to TRBJ2-7; 7 nucleotides line up with TRBD1. Germline values: CDR1 SGHNT, CDR2 YENEEA. This CDR3 has 17 amino acids. CDR3 sequence reads: CARSLYQTGTAFYEQYF. Written as DNA, the CDR3 is TGTGCCAGAAGCTTATATCAGACCGGGACAGCTTTCTACGAGCAGTACTTC.

In this sample, this clonotype turned up a few times. The chain is built from TRBV28 and TRBJ2-7; 8 bases map to TRBD1. V was pared by 4 bases and J by 5 bases, with 1 base of the junction left unmatched. Germline-derived CDR1 and CDR2 are MDHEN and SYDVKM. There are 12 residues in the CDR3. The CDR3 DNA sequence: TGTGCCAGCAGTTCGGACAGGGACGAGCAGTACTTC. This encodes CASSSDRDEQYF.

This clonotype has only a few counts. This chain uses TRBV18 with TRBJ1-1, with D unclear. Trimming took off 0 bases at V and 0 bases at J, with 11 bases between the two ends. Germline-derived CDR1 and CDR2 are KGHSH and LQKENI. The CDR3 has 16 amino acids. CDR3 sequence (DNA): TGTGCCAGCTCACCACCATCTACGGCTTTGAACACTGAAGCTTTCTTT. Translation gives CASSPPSTALNTEAFF.

The chain joins TRBV2 to TRBJ1-4; D gene uncertain. Germline V gene lookup returns CDR1 SNHLY and CDR2 FYNNEI. Deletions cut 8 bases from V and 0 bases from J, with 13 bases between. This CDR3 comprises 15 residues. In nucleotides, the CDR3 is TGTGCCAGCTTTGCTAGGTCTGCAACTAATGAAAAACTGTTTTTT. The encoded protein is CASFARSATNEKLFF. Supplemented by reference TRBV2 and TRBJ1-4, the full variable domain reads EPEVTQTPSHQVTQMGQEVILRCVPISNHLYFYWYRQILGQKVEFLVSFYNNEISEKSEIFDDQFSVERPDGSNFTLKIRSTKLEDSAMYFCASFARSATNEKLFFGSGTQLSVL.

The J gene is TRBJ1-1, the V gene TRBV3-1, with D unresolved. Per the germline V gene, CDR1 is LGHDT and CDR2 is YNNKEL (reference sequence). This CDR3 region has 13 residues. V shed 1 base and J shed 3 bases, with 6 bases lying between them. In DNA, the CDR3 is TGTGCCAGCAGCCAAGTGCCCTACACTGAAGCTTTCTTT. Protein sequence: CASSQVPYTEAFF.

This clonotype was seen repeatedly, ten times or more. V and J are TRBV29-1 and TRBJ1-2, with 10 positions matching TRBD1. From germline, CDR1 is SQVTM and CDR2 ANQGSEA. This CDR3 has 14 residues. V gave up 4 bases and J gave up 5 bases; unmatched junction bases: 7. The CDR3 nucleotides are TGCAGCGTTGCGGGACAGGGGTTATCTTATGGCTACACCTTC. Residues: CSVAGQGLSYGYTF.

The CDR3 sequence: CAWSVNVGGNSPLHF. The CDR3 DNA reads as TGTGCCTGGAGTGTAAATGTGGGGGGAAATTCACCCCTCCACTTT. The genes are TRBV30 and TRBJ1-6, with a tentative D call TRBD1 (5 bases). Trimming cost V 0 bases and J 7 bases, with 13 bases left between them. This CDR3 is built from 15 residues. Germline assignment: CDR1 GTSNPN and CDR2 SVGIG (reference sequence).

A few counts support this clonotype. The gene calls are TRBV6-2 or TRBV6-3 and TRBJ2-1, with D perhaps matching TRBD2 (5 bases). Germline V CDR1 and CDR2: MNHEY, SVGEGT. V dropped 4 bases and J dropped 2 bases, with 6 bases sitting between them. This CDR3 spans 13 amino acids. The CDR3 is CASSWGAYNEQFF. As DNA, the CDR3 is TGTGCCAGCAGTTGGGGAGCCTACAATGAGCAGTTCTTC.

This clonotype appeared a few times. This chain joins TRBV9 and TRBJ2-3; possible D gene TRBD1, 5 bases. Germline V lookup: CDR1 SGDLS, CDR2 YYNGEE. V was shortened by 0 bases and J by 0 bases, with 17 bases between the two germline ends. The CDR3 has 18 amino acids. CDR3 coding DNA: TGTGCCAGCAGCGTAGGTACAAGTTGGGGCACGAGCACAGATACGCAGTATTTT. Translation gives CASSVGTSWGTSTDTQYF. The complete variable domain, with remaining parts taken from reference TRBV9 and TRBJ2-3, reads DSGVTQTPKHLITATGQRVTLRCSPRSGDLSVYWYQQSLDQGLQFLIQYYNGEERAKGNILERFSAQQFPDLHSELNLSSLELGDSALYFCASSVGTSWGTSTDTQYFGPGTRLTVL.

This clonotype was counted ten times or more. This chain links TRBV20-1 with TRBJ2-7, with 7 nucleotides matching TRBD2. The CDR3 is 15 amino acids. The V segment lost 6 bases and the J segment 4 bases; nucleotides outside the gene matches: 15. Germline V gives CDR1 DFQATT, CDR2 SNEGSKA (reference sequence). The CDR3 nucleotides are TGCAGTGCACCGGAGGTTGGCCAGGGAGGGTACGAGCAGTACTTC. Protein: CSAPEVGQGGYEQYF.

Many counts were recorded for this clonotype. J is TRBJ2-1 and V is TRBV9; no reliable D call. The CDR3 has 15 amino acids. V was clipped by 0 bases and J by 3 bases, with 10 bases between them. The germline V gene has CDR1 SGDLS and CDR2 YYNGEE. This chain's CDR3 is CASSVEGSDYNEQFF. DNA of the CDR3: TGTGCCAGCAGCGTAGAGGGTTCGGACTACAATGAGCAGTTCTTC. Full variable domain (missing parts from reference TRBV9 and TRBJ2-1): DSGVTQTPKHLITATGQRVTLRCSPRSGDLSVYWYQQSLDQGLQFLIQYYNGEERAKGNILERFSAQQFPDLHSELNLSSLELGDSALYFCASSVEGSDYNEQFFGPGTRLTVL.

This chain links TRBV15 with TRBJ1-4; perhaps TRBD1 as D (6 bases). The CDR3 loop spans 16 amino acids. In germline, CDR1 is LNHNV, CDR2 YYDKDF (reference sequence). V lost 7 bases to trimming and J lost 1 base, with 16 bases between them. The CDR3 nucleotides read TGTGCCACCACCTACGGGGGGGCAGGAACTAATGAAAAACTGTTTTTT. Residues: CATTYGGAGTNEKLFF.